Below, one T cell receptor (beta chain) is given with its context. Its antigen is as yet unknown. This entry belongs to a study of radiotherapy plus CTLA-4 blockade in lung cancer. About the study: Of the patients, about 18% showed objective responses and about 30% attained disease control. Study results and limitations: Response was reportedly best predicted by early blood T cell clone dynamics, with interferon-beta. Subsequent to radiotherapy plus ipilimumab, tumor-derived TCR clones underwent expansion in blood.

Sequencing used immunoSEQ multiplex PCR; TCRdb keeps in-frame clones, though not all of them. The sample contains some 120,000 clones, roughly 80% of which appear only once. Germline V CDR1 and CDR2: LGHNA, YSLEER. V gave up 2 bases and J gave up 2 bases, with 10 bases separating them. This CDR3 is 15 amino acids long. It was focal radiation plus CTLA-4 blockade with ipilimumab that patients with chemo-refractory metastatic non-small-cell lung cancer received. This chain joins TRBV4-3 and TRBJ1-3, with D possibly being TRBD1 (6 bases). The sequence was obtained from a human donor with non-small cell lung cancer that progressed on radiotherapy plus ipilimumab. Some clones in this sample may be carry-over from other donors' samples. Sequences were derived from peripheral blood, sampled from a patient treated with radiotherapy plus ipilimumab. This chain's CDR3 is CASSQTQGAGNTIYF. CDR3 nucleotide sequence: TGCGCCAGCAGCCAAACACAGGGAGCTGGAAACACCATATATTTT.